This T cell receptor beta chain was sequenced for a study of technical replicates of blood from a few donors. TCRdb's copy holds only in-frame clones and misses some; the assay was immunoSEQ multiplex PCR. The sample carries more than 45,000 clones, roughly 91% recorded once. Trimming cost V 6 bases and J 2 bases; bases outside gene matches: 5. This CDR3 contains 15 residues. Germline loops: CDR1 MNHEY, CDR2 SVGAGI. The TCR comes from a human donor in good health. Some clones in this sample may be carry-over from other donors' samples. The sequenced sample consisted of PBMCs. This sequence joins TRBV6-5 and TRBJ1-2; TRBD1 aligns across 11 bases. DNA for the CDR3: TGTGCCAGCAGGAAGGACAGGGGGCCAAACTATGGCTACACCTTC. Protein product: CASRKDRGPNYGYTF.